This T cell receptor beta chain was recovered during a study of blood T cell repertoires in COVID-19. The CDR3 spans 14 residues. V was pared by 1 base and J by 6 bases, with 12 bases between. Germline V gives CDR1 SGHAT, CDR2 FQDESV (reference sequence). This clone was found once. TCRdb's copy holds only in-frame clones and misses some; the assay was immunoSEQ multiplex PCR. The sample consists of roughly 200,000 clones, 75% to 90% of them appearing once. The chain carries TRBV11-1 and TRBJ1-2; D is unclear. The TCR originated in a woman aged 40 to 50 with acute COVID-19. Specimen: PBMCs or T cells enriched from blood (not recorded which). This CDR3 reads CASSLVAGNHGYTF. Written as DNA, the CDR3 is TGTGCCAGCAGCTTAGTAGCCGGGAACCATGGCTACACCTTC.